This is a list of T cell receptor beta chains from one sample in a study of neurological immune-mediated disorders. TCRdb reprocessed the 5' RACE reads with MiXCR, giving one entry per CDR3 protein. This sample has approximately 90,000 distinct CDR3 sequences, with roughly 3.5% found just once. The sequencing input was PBMCs. The source of these receptors is a woman between 18 and 29 years old with multiple sclerosis. Both conserved end residues are trimmed from each CDR3.

j_call v_call cdr3_aa
TRBJ2-6 TRBV7-3 ASSPSPSGANVLT
TRBJ2-7 TRBV7-2 ASSSQGYTYEQY
TRBJ2-3 TRBV15 ATSRDYSGGTSTDTQY
TRBJ1-2 TRBV28 ASREDSYYGYT
TRBJ2-1 TRBV20-1 SAPSGPTQNEQF
TRBJ2-3 TRBV6-1 ASAPGQVSTDTQY
TRBJ2-7 TRBV6-5 ASSPGGRSLSGEQY
TRBJ2-5 TRBV20-1 SGRQTQETQY
TRBJ2-7 TRBV4-3 ASSQDLGEMTSYEQY
TRBJ1-6 TRBV7-9 ASSMRDVNNSPLH
TRBJ2-6 TRBV27 ASQDSSGANVLT
TRBJ2-4 TRBV7-9 ASSSRDSQQY
TRBJ2-7 TRBV7-2 ASMVNGAGSYEQY
TRBJ2-7 TRBV7-9 ASSLTGGWDEQY
TRBJ2-7 TRBV29-1 SVEVSGRADEQY
TRBJ1-5 TRBV20-1 SAREIGGFSQPQH
TRBJ2-7 TRBV7-2 ASSPTGGPLEQY
TRBJ2-1 TRBV28 ASSLEPLAGDSGYNEQF
TRBJ2-3 TRBV7-2 ASSPVMGSFVLRTDTQY
TRBJ1-2 TRBV6-2/TRBV6-3 ASSYSNWRVSDRADYGYT
TRBJ2-6 TRBV28 ASSLASSGANVLT
TRBJ2-7 TRBV20-1 SARVLAGVTHEQY
TRBJ1-5 TRBV29-1 SVAWGGEQPQH